The next 21 T cell receptor beta chains were all read from a single sample in a study of cytomegalovirus exposure and HLA in healthy donors. The protocol was immunoSEQ multiplex PCR, while the TCRdb copy is restricted to in-frame clones and leaves out a portion. This repertoire shows 200,000 to 300,000 clones, less than 95% found once; its top ten account for under 4%. Sequenced material: PBMCs. Source of these receptors: a woman aged 25 to 45 in good health and CMV-seronegative.

V gene TRBV5-1 combines with J gene TRBJ2-1; unclear D gene. Between the trimmed V and J ends, which lost 0 bases and 3 bases, there was a span of 16 bases. Per germline, CDR1 SGHRS and CDR2 YFSETQ. The CDR3 has 17 amino acids. The CDR3 nucleotides read TGCGCCAGCAGCTTGGTATTGTCAGGCAATAACTACAATGAGCAGTTCTTC. Its protein product is CASSLVLSGNNYNEQFF.

This chain joins TRBV19 and TRBJ2-7; D is perhaps TRBD2 (5 bases). V lost 5 bases and J 7 bases, leaving 21 bases between the germline ends. CDR1 and CDR2 (germline): LNHDA, SQIVND (reference sequence). This CDR3 is 15 amino acids long. CDR3 residues: CASSPPGRQTGEQYF. In nucleotides, the CDR3 is TGTGCCAGTAGTCCCCCGGGCCGTCAAACGGGGGAGCAGTACTTC.

The chain employs TRBV7-3 and TRBJ2-7; 11 nucleotides align to TRBD2. The CDR3 is 16 amino acids. Germline-derived CDR1 and CDR2 are SGHTA and FQGTGA. J lost 2 bases, V lost 0 bases, and 3 bases had no gene match. CDR3: CASSLTGTSGTYEQYF. The CDR3 nucleotides are TGTGCCAGCAGCTTAACAGGGACTAGCGGAACCTACGAGCAGTACTTC.

The sample holds one count of this clone. This chain connects TRBV28 to TRBJ2-2; 10 nucleotides line up with TRBD1. The ends lost 5 bases at V and 6 bases at J; junction bases unmatched: 6. This CDR3 spans 15 amino acids. Germline assignment: CDR1 MDHEN and CDR2 SYDVKM. As DNA, the CDR3 is TGTGCCAGCAGTCCCGACAGGGGGCAAGCCGGGGAGCTGTTTTTT. This codes for CASSPDRGQAGELFF.

This sequence joins TRBV6-1 and TRBJ1-2; 7 bases map to TRBD1. The CDR3 length is 13 residues. From germline, CDR1 is MNHNS and CDR2 SASEGT. The V gene end was trimmed by 2 bases and the J gene end by 3 bases; junction bases not matched to a gene: 0. CDR3 residues: CASSETGDYGYTF. In DNA form, the CDR3 reads TGTGCCAGCAGTGAAACAGGGGACTATGGCTACACCTTC.

The genes are TRBV4-1 and TRBJ2-7, with TRBD1 matching over 9 bases. Per the germline V gene, CDR1 is MGHRA and CDR2 is YSYEKL. The trim removed 0 bases at V and 5 bases at J, leaving 11 bases unmatched. This CDR3 spans 17 amino acids. CDR3 residues: CASSQDSVPGQGNEQYF. CDR3 nucleotide sequence: TGCGCCAGCAGCCAAGATTCGGTGCCAGGACAGGGGAACGAGCAGTACTTC.

For the CDR3, the DNA is TGCGCCAGCAGCTTCGACTCACCCACAGATACGCAGTATTTT. The encoded protein is CASSFDSPTDTQYF. This rearrangement joins TRBV5-1 to TRBJ2-3; D not certain. The CDR3 contains 14 residues. Trimming stripped 2 bases from V and 2 bases from J, with 9 bases between. Germline lookup yields CDR1 SGHRS and CDR2 YFSETQ.

This chain uses TRBV29-1 with TRBJ2-3; D perhaps matches TRBD2 (6 bases). The V gene lost 4 bases and the J gene lost 10 bases, with 18 bases spanning the gap. This CDR3 region has 13 residues. Germline V gene sequence: CDR1 SQVTM, CDR2 ANQGSEA. The CDR3 coding sequence is TGCAGCGTTGGTTCCGGGAGACAGTACGCGCAGTATTTT. Amino acids: CSVGSGRQYAQYF.

The chain uses TRBV4-3 and TRBJ2-3; 8 bases agree with TRBD2. The CDR3 runs 18 residues. In germline, CDR1 is LGHNA, CDR2 YSLEER. Losses at the gene ends were 2 bases for V and 0 bases for J; bases not matched to a gene: 10. CDR3 sequence reads: CASSQTPRASGSTDTQYF. The CDR3 DNA reads TGCGCCAGCAGCCAAACCCCCCGGGCTAGCGGGAGCACAGATACGCAGTATTTT.

This clone was detected once. The gene calls are TRBV7-6 and TRBJ2-7; TRBD2 aligns across 9 bases. V lost 3 bases and J lost 1; bases outside the gene matches: 4. Looked up from germline, CDR1 is SGHVS and CDR2 is FNYEAQ. There are 15 residues in the CDR3. The chain's CDR3 is CASSLASGMSYEQYF. The CDR3 region has the DNA TGTGCCAGCAGCTTGGCTAGCGGGATGTCCTACGAGCAGTACTTC.

The chain combines TRBV5-4 with TRBJ2-2; 7 nucleotides line up with TRBD2. CDR1 and CDR2 from the germline V gene are SGHNT and YYREEE (reference sequence). The CDR3 covers 13 residues. V shed 4 bases and J 10 bases; nucleotides not matched to a gene: 7. CDR3 in amino acids: CASSRPGRPELFF. CDR3 nucleotides: TGTGCCAGCAGCCGTCCCGGGAGGCCGGAGCTGTTTTTT.

J is TRBJ2-1 and V is TRBV6-6; TRBD2 matches at 7 bases. Unmatched junction bases numbered 13, after V lost 8 bases and J lost 9 bases. The germline V gene encodes CDR1 MNHNY and CDR2 SVGAGI (reference sequence). This CDR3 spans 14 amino acids. This CDR3 is CASRGDEQISEQFF. DNA of the CDR3: TGTGCCAGCCGGGGGGACGAACAGATCAGTGAGCAGTTCTTC.

The rearrangement joins TRBV19 to TRBJ2-7; TRBD1 aligns across 7 bases. The CDR3 is made up of 14 amino acids. V was pared by 3 bases and J by 2 bases, with 4 bases of the junction left unmatched. Germline CDR1 reads LNHDA; CDR2 reads SQIVND (reference sequence). This chain's CDR3 is CASSMTGLTYEQYF. In nucleotides, the CDR3 is TGTGCCAGTAGTATGACAGGGCTCACCTACGAGCAGTACTTC.

This chain uses TRBV30 with TRBJ2-7, with no clear D. V dropped 1 base and J dropped 0 bases, with 10 bases sitting between them. The CDR3 sequence is 14 residues long. Germline values: CDR1 GTSNPN, CDR2 SVGIG (reference sequence). The chain's CDR3 is CAWSDPGLSYEQYF. CDR3 nucleotides: TGTGCCTGGAGTGATCCAGGTCTCTCCTACGAGCAGTACTTC.

The V call is TRBV7-2, the J call TRBJ1-2; no clear D. The CDR3 has 15 residues. Germline loops: CDR1 SGHTA, CDR2 FQGNSA. The V end lost 0 bases, the J end lost 4 bases, and 12 bases lay between the germline ends. The CDR3 sequence is CASSLAGSGLYGYTF. The CDR3 DNA is TGTGCCAGCAGCTTAGCAGGATCGGGTCTCTATGGCTACACCTTC.

This rearrangement joins TRBV27 to TRBJ2-2, with D unresolved. CDR1 is MNHEY and CDR2 is SMNVEV in the germline V gene (reference sequence). The CDR3 consists of 15 residues. V dropped 2 bases and J dropped 1 base, with 8 bases sitting between them. The CDR3 DNA sequence: TGTGCCAGCAGTTTAGTTCCAGGGAACACCGGGGAGCTGTTTTTT. It encodes CASSLVPGNTGELFF.

This clone was found once. The chain has TRBV6-5 and TRBJ1-1; D gene ambiguous. Germline CDR1 is MNHEY and CDR2 is SVGAGI. The CDR3 spans 15 residues. Trimming left V 0 bases short and J 4 bases short, with 12 bases between. As DNA, the CDR3 is TGTGCCAGCAGTTACTCGAAAGACGCCGGCACTGAAGCTTTCTTT. Translating gives CASSYSKDAGTEAFF.

J is TRBJ2-1 and V is TRBV25-1; 11 bases fit TRBD2. The CDR3 is 18 amino acids. Per the germline V gene, CDR1 is MGHDK and CDR2 is SYGVNS. The V segment lost 6 bases and the J segment 1 base; nucleotides outside the gene matches: 11. The CDR3 reads CASRSKEASGRSYNEQFF. CDR3 nucleotides: TGTGCCAGCAGATCTAAGGAGGCTAGCGGGAGGTCCTACAATGAGCAGTTCTTC.

The rearrangement links TRBV9 to TRBJ2-7; 7 positions agree with TRBD1. Losses at the gene ends were 3 bases for V and 2 bases for J; bases not matched to a gene: 5. Germline V gene lookup returns CDR1 SGDLS and CDR2 YYNGEE. CDR3 size: 14 residues. Here the CDR3 reads CASSARQGPYEQYF. The CDR3 DNA is TGTGCCAGCAGCGCCAGACAGGGACCCTACGAGCAGTACTTC.

J is TRBJ1-2 and V is TRBV2, with a weak D call TRBD1 (6 bases). The germline V gene has CDR1 SNHLY and CDR2 FYNNEI. The CDR3 totals 15 residues. V gave up 6 bases and J gave up 0 bases, with 14 bases separating them. In DNA form, the CDR3 reads TGTGCCAGCAGCCTCCAGGGGCGGTCTAACTATGGCTACACCTTC. It is translated as CASSLQGRSNYGYTF.

This CDR3 is CASSRQGRQRASTDTQYF. The CDR3 coding sequence is TGCGCCAGCAGCCGTCAGGGGAGACAGCGGGCAAGCACAGATACGCAGTATTTT. J is TRBJ2-3 and V is TRBV5-1, with D perhaps given as TRBD1 or TRBD2 (6 bases each). The germline V gene encodes CDR1 SGHRS and CDR2 YFSETQ. Between the trimmed V and J ends, which lost 4 bases and 0 bases, there was a span of 21 bases. The CDR3 consists of 18 residues. The full variable domain, completed using reference TRBV5-1 and TRBJ2-3, is KAGVTQTPRYLIKTRGQQVTLSCSPISGHRSVSWYQQTPGQGLQFLFEYFSETQRNKGNFPGRFSGRQFSNSRSEMNVSTLELGDSALYLCASSRQGRQRASTDTQYFGPGTRLTVL.